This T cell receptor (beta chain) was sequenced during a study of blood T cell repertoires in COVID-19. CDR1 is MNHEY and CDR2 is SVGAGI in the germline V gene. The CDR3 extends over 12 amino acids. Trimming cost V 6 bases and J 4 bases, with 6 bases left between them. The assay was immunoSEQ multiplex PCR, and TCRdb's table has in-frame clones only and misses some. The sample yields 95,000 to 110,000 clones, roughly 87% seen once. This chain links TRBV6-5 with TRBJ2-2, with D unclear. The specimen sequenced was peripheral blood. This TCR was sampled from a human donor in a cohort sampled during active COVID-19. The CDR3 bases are TGTGCCAGCAGCCTCCTCACCGGGGAGCTGTTTTTT. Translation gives CASSLLTGELFF.